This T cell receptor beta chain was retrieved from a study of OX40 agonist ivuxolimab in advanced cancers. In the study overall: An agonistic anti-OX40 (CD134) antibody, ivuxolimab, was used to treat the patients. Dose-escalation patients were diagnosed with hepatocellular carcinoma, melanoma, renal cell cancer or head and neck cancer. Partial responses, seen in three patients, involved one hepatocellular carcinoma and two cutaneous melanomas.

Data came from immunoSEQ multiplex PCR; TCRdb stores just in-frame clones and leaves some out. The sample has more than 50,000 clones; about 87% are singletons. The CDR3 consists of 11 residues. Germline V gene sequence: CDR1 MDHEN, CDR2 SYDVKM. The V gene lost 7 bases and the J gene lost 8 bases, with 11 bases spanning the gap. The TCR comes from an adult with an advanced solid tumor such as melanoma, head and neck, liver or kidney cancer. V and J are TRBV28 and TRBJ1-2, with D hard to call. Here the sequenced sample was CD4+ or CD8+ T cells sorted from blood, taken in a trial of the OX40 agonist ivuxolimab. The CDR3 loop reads CASTGVQGYTF. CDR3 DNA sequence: TGTGCCAGCACCGGGGTACAAGGCTACACCTTC.